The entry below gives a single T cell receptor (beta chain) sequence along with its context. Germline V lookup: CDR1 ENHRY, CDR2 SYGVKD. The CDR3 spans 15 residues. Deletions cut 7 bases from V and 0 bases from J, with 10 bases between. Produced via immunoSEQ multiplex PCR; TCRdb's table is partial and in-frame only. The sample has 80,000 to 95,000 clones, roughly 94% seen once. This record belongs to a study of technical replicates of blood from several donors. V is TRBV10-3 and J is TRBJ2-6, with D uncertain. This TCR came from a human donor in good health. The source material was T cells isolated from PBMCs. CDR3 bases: TGTGCCATCACTACTGATAACTCTGGGGCCAACGTCCTGACTTTC. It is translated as CAITTDNSGANVLTF.